This entry concerns a single T cell receptor beta chain. Germline assignment: CDR1 SGHRS and CDR2 YFSETQ. CDR3 length: 18 residues. Unmatched junction bases numbered 7, after V lost 1 base and J lost 3 bases. Stated time point: baseline, week 1 (first vaccination visit). Treatment in this sample: pre-vaccination baseline after standard-of-care therapy. Using immunoSEQ multiplex PCR, the repertoire was profiled, and TCRdb retains in-frame clones only, with some absent. The sample lists some 67,000 clones; around 80% were seen once. The sample comes from a study of a mutant IDH1 vaccine in newly diagnosed glioma. For the study at large: Most patients had received both radiotherapy and temozolomide, the prior options being radiotherapy, temozolomide, or both.

This sample comprised peripheral blood mononuclear cells (PBMCs), obtained from a glioma patient treated with radiotherapy, temozolomide or both. The sequence came from a woman aged 18 to 35 with glioma. Some clones in this sample may be carry-over from other donors' samples. The V gene is TRBV5-1, the J gene TRBJ2-3, with TRBD2 matching 14 bases. The CDR3 is CASSLLGTSGSQTDTQYF. The CDR3 DNA reads as TGCGCCAGCAGCTTGCTAGGGACTAGCGGGAGCCAAACAGATACGCAGTATTTT.